The 14 T cell receptor beta chains given below trace back to one sample, sequenced in a study of control samples from healthy donors and cancer patients. Profiled with immunoSEQ multiplex PCR; TCRdb holds only in-frame clones, not every one. The sample shows fewer than 30,000 clones, around nine tenths of them seen only once. The sequencing input was PBMCs. Receptor source: a woman aged 40 to 49 with lung cancer.

The chain couples TRBV28 to TRBJ1-2; 7 positions match TRBD1. CDR3 size: 14 residues. CDR1 and CDR2 (germline): MDHEN, SYDVKM. V was pared by 6 bases and J by 4 bases, with 8 bases of the junction left unmatched. The CDR3 DNA sequence: TGTGCCAGCAGACCTCCGGGACAGCGCTATGGCTACACCTTC. This codes for CASRPPGQRYGYTF.

The chain links TRBV30 to TRBJ1-2; no definite D call. The CDR3 sequence is 14 residues long. CDR1 is GTSNPN and CDR2 is SVGIG in the germline V gene (reference sequence). V was cut by 1 base and J by 8 bases, with 17 bases left in between. The DNA for the CDR3 is TGTGCCTGGAGTGAGGTAATGGGTCCGCGCGGCTACACCTTC. Translating it yields CAWSEVMGPRGYTF.

J is TRBJ2-1 and V is TRBV6-5; TRBD2 matches at 7 bases. The V segment lost 6 bases and the J segment 7 bases; nucleotides outside the gene matches: 6. Germline loops: CDR1 MNHEY, CDR2 SVGAGI. CDR3 length: 13 amino acids. CDR3 coding DNA: TGTGCCAGCAGCCCCGTGGGGGGGAATGAGCAGTTCTTC. This codes for CASSPVGGNEQFF.

V and J are TRBV5-6 and TRBJ2-3; 7 nucleotides line up with TRBD1. The CDR3 covers 15 residues. Germline V gene data show CDR1 as SGHDT and CDR2 as YYEEEE. J lost 4 bases, V lost 4 bases, and 9 bases had no gene match. CDR3 in amino acids: CASSLLTGVADTQYF. For the CDR3, the DNA is TGTGCCAGCAGCCTGCTCACAGGGGTGGCAGATACGCAGTATTTT.

CDR3 DNA: TGTGCCATCAGTGAGTCCGCTAACACCATATATTTT. Its protein is CAISESANTIYF. The V call is TRBV10-3, the J call TRBJ1-3; D ambiguous. Germline CDR1 reads ENHRY; CDR2 reads SYGVKD. V shed 0 bases and J shed 7 bases, with 4 bases lying between them. CDR3 length equals 12 residues.

The genes are TRBV7-3 and TRBJ2-3; TRBD1 or TRBD2 may be the D gene (6 bases each). Trimming removed 3 bases at V and 2 bases at J, with 12 bases between. This CDR3 region has 15 residues. CDR1 is SGHTA, CDR2 FQGTGA, per germline. The CDR3 DNA reads TGTGCCAGCAGCTTTCGGCCGGGGGCCACAGATACGCAGTATTTT. As protein: CASSFRPGATDTQYF.

The chain combines TRBV24-1 with TRBJ1-2, with D perhaps TRBD1 (6 bases). Germline V gives CDR1 KGHDR, CDR2 SFDVKD. This CDR3 contains 13 residues. V lost 0 bases and J 6 bases, leaving 7 bases between the germline ends. This chain's CDR3 is CATSDLSGDGYTF. The CDR3 DNA reads TGTGCCACCAGTGATTTGTCAGGGGATGGCTACACCTTC.

The chain uses TRBV6-6 and TRBJ1-2; perhaps TRBD1 as D (6 bases). This CDR3 is 14 amino acids long. From germline, CDR1 is MNHNY and CDR2 SVGAGI (reference sequence). Trimming cost V 4 bases and J 8 bases, with 17 bases left between them. DNA for the CDR3: TGTGCCAGCAGTTTGACAGGCCGCCCATCAGGCTACACCTTC. Encoded protein: CASSLTGRPSGYTF.

This clone was found a few times. The chain recombines TRBV5-1 with TRBJ1-1; D gene ambiguous. With 6 bases removed from V and 5 bases from J, the gap between germline ends came to 8 bases. Germline CDR1 is SGHRS and CDR2 is YFSETQ. The CDR3 length is 11 residues. CDR3 sequence reads: CASTHGTEAFF. The CDR3 DNA follows: TGCGCCAGCACACATGGAACTGAAGCTTTCTTT.

The CDR3 here is CSVEVREKLFF. For the CDR3, the DNA is TGCAGCGTTGAGGTTAGGGAAAAACTGTTTTTT. This rearrangement joins TRBV29-1 to TRBJ1-4; D gene uncertain. Per germline, CDR1 SQVTM and CDR2 ANQGSEA. Trimming removed 3 bases from V and 8 bases from J, with 7 bases in between. The CDR3 is made up of 11 amino acids. Complete variable domain (other parts from reference TRBV29-1 and TRBJ1-4): SAVISQKPSRDICQRGTSLTIQCQVDSQVTMMFWYRQQPGQSLTLIATANQGSEATYESGFVIDKFPISRPNLTFSTLTVSNMSPEDSSIYLCSVEVREKLFFGSGTQLSVL.

The sample holds one count of this clone. V usage is TRBV9 and J usage is TRBJ2-7; 10 bases match TRBD1. CDR1 is SGDLS, CDR2 YYNGEE, per germline. CDR3 size: 14 residues. V was pared by 7 bases and J by 6 bases, with 10 bases of the junction left unmatched. The CDR3 loop is CASSRDRGSVEQYF. The CDR3 nucleotides read TGTGCCAGCTCCCGGGACAGGGGTAGTGTCGAGCAGTACTTC.

The CDR3 region is CASSDPGFSGNTIYF. CDR3 nucleotides: TGTGCCAGCAGCGACCCGGGTTTCTCTGGAAACACCATATATTTT. V gene TRBV9 combines with J gene TRBJ1-3; no reliable D call. Germline V gene sequence: CDR1 SGDLS, CDR2 YYNGEE. Trimming pared 3 bases from V and 0 bases from J, leaving 10 bases between. The CDR3 is 15 amino acids.

The V gene is TRBV19, the J gene TRBJ1-1; D uncertain. Germline V lookup: CDR1 LNHDA, CDR2 SQIVND (reference sequence). The CDR3 is made up of 14 amino acids. With 6 bases removed from V and 0 bases from J, the gap between germline ends came to 11 bases. The CDR3 nucleotides are TGTGCCAGTAGGGTCCCCCCGTTGAACACTGAAGCTTTCTTT. Translation gives CASRVPPLNTEAFF. The variable domain in full, completed from reference TRBV19 and TRBJ1-1, reads DGGITQSPKYLFRKEGQNVTLSCEQNLNHDAMYWYRQDPGQGLRLIYYSQIVNDFQKGDIAEGYSVSREKKESFPLTVTSAQKNPTAFYLCASRVPPLNTEAFFGQGTRLTVV.

The genes are TRBV6-5 and TRBJ1-1; D might be TRBD1 (5 bases). Germline-derived CDR1 and CDR2 are MNHEY and SVGAGI. Trimming left V 1 base short and J 5 bases short, with 14 bases between. The CDR3 extends over 15 amino acids. CDR3 in amino acids: CASSYFRGVGTEAFF. The DNA of the CDR3 is TGTGCCAGCAGTTACTTTCGGGGCGTGGGAACTGAAGCTTTCTTT.